This T cell receptor (beta chain) is from a study of T cell responses to AZD1222 COVID-19 vaccine. General study points: Donors, mostly white British, included more females; clonal diversity was possibly underestimated.

Using immunoSEQ multiplex PCR, the repertoire was profiled, and TCRdb retains in-frame clones only, with some absent. The sample contains about 54,000 clones, 86% of which appear only once. Germline V gene lookup returns CDR1 SGHTA and CDR2 FQGNSA. V lost 5 bases, J lost 6 bases, and 5 bases stayed unmatched. The CDR3 runs 13 residues. This clone was seen only a few times. Its antigen is not known. The chain uses TRBV7-2 and TRBJ1-1, with 8 bases matching TRBD1. The receptor was derived from an adult who received the AZD1222 COVID-19 vaccine. The specimen was peripheral blood, collected 28 days after the second AZD1222 dose. For the CDR3, the DNA is TGTGCCAGCAGCAATCGACAGGGGTCTGAAGCTTTCTTT. This gives the protein CASSNRQGSEAFF.